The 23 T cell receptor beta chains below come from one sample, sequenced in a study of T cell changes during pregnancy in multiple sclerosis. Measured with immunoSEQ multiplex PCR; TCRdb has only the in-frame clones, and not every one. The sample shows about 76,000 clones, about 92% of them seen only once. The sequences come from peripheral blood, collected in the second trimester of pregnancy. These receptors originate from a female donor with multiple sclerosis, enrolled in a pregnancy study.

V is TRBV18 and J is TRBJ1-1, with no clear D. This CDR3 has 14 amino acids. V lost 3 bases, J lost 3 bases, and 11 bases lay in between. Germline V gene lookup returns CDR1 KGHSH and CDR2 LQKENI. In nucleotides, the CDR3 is TGTGCCAGCTCACCCTTCGGGATAGACACTGAAGCTTTCTTT. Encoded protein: CASSPFGIDTEAFF. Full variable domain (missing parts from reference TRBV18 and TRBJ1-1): NAGVMQNPRHLVRRRGQEARLRCSPMKGHSHVYWYRQLPEEGLKFMVYLQKENIIDESGMPKERFSAEFPKEGPSILRIQQVVRGDSAAYFCASSPFGIDTEAFFGQGTRLTVV.

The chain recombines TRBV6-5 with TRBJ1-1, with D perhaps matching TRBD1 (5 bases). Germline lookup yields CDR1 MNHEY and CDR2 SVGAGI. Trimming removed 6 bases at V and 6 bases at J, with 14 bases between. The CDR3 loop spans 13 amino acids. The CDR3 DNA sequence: TGTGCCAGCAGGCCTCAGGGTGTCGCTGAAGCTTTCTTT. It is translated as CASRPQGVAEAFF.

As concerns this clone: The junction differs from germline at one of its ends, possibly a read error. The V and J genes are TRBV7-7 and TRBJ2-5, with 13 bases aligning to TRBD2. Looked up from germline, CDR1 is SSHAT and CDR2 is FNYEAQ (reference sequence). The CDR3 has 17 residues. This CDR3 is CASSLGTSGASRETQYF. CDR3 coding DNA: TGTGCTAGCAGCTTAGGGACTAGCGGGGCCTCCCGAGAGACCCAGTACTTC.

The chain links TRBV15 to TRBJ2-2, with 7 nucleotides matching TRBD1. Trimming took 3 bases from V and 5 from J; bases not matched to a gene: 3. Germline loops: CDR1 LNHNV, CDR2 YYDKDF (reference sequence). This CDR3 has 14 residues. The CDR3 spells CATSRDRLTGELFF. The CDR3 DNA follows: TGTGCCACCAGCAGGGACAGGCTAACCGGGGAGCTGTTTTTT.

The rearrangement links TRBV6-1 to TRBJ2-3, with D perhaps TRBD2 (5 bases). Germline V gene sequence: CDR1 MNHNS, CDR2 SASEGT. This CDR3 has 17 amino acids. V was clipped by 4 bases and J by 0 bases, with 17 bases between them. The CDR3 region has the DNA TGTGCCAGCAGTGGAGAGGGAACACCGCGGAGCACAGATACGCAGTATTTT. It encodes CASSGEGTPRSTDTQYF.

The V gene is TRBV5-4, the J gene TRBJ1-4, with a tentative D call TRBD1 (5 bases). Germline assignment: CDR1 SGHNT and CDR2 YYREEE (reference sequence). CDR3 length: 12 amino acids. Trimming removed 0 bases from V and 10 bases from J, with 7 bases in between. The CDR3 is CASSLAGGKLFF. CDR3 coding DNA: TGTGCCAGCAGCTTGGCGGGGGGAAAACTGTTTTTT.

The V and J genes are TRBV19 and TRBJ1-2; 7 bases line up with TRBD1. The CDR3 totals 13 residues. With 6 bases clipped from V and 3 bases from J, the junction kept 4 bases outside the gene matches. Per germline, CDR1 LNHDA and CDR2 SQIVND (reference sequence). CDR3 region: CASRPGTDYGYTF. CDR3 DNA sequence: TGTGCCAGTAGGCCCGGGACAGACTATGGCTACACCTTC.

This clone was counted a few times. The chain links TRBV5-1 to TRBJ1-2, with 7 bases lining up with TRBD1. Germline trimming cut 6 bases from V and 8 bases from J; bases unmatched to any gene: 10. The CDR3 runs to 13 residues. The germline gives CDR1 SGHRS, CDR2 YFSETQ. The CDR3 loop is CASTPGGVKGYTF. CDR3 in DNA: TGCGCCAGCACCCCAGGGGGAGTTAAGGGCTACACCTTC.

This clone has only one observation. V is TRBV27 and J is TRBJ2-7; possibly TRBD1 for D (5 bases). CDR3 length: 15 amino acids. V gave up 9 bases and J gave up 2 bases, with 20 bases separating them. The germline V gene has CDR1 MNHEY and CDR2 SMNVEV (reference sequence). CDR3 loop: CARKHPGLVTYEQYF. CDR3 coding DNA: TGTGCCAGAAAGCACCCAGGGTTGGTAACCTACGAGCAGTACTTC.

The CDR3 DNA is TGTGCCAGCAGCTTAGATCGGGGGGCTTATGGCTACACCTTC. Protein product: CASSLDRGAYGYTF. The chain has TRBV7-8 and TRBJ1-2, with D maybe TRBD1 (6 bases). The germline gives CDR1 SGHVS, CDR2 FQNEAQ. Trimming pared 1 base from V and 5 bases from J, leaving 11 bases between. The CDR3 sequence is 14 residues long.

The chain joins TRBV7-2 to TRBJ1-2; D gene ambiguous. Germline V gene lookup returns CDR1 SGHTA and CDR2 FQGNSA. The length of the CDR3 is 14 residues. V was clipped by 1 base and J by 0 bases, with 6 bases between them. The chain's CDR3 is CASSLGLTNYGYTF. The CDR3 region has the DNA TGTGCCAGCAGCTTAGGTCTAACTAACTATGGCTACACCTTC.

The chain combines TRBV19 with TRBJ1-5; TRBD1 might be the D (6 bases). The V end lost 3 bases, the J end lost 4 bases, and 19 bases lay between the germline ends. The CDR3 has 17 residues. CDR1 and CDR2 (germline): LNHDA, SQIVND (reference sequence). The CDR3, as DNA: TGTGCCAGTAGTATGTGGACAGACCCCGCTTATAATCAGCCCCAGCATTTT. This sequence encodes CASSMWTDPAYNQPQHF.

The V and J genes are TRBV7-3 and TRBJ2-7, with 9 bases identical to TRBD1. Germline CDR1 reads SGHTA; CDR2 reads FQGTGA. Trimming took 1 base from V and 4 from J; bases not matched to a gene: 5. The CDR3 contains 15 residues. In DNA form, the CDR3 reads TGTGCCAGCAGCTTAATCGGACAGGGGAAGTACGAGCAGTACTTC. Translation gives CASSLIGQGKYEQYF.

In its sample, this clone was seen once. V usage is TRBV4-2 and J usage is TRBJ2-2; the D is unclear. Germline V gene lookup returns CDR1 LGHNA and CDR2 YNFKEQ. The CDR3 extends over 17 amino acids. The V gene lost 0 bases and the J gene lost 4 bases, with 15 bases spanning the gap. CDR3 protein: CASSQDLGQPGTGELFF. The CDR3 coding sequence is TGTGCCAGCAGCCAAGATCTTGGCCAGCCGGGCACCGGGGAGCTGTTTTTT.

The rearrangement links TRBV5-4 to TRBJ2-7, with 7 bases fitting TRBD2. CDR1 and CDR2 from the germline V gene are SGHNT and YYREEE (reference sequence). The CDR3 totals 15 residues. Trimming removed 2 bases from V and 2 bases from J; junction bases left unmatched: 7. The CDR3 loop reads CASSLSGGLTYEQYF. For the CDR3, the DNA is TGTGCCAGCAGCTTATCCGGGGGGTTAACCTACGAGCAGTACTTC. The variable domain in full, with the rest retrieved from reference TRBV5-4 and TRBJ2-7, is ETGVTQSPTHLIKTRGQQVTLRCSSQSGHNTVSWYQQALGQGPQFIFQYYREEENGRGNFPPRFSGLQFPNYSSELNVNALELDDSALYLCASSLSGGLTYEQYFGPGTRLTVT.

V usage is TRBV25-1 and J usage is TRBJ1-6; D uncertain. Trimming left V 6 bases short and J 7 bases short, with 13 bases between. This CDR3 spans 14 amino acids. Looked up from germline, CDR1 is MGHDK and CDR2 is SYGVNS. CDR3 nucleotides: TGTGCCAGCAGATCTTCTAACGGGAATTCACCCCTCCACTTT. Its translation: CASRSSNGNSPLHF.

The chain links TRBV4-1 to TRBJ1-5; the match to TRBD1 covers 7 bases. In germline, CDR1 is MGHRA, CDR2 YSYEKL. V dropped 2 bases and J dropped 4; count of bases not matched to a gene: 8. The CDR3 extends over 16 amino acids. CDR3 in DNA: TGCGCCAGCAGCCAAATACCAGGGGGGAAAAATCAGCCCCAGCATTTT. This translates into CASSQIPGGKNQPQHF.

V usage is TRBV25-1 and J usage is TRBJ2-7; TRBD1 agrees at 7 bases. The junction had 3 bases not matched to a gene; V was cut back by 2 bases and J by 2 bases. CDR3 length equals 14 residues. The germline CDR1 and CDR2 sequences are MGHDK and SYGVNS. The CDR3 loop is CASSETGVAYEQYF. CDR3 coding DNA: TGTGCCAGCAGTGAAACAGGGGTAGCCTACGAGCAGTACTTC.

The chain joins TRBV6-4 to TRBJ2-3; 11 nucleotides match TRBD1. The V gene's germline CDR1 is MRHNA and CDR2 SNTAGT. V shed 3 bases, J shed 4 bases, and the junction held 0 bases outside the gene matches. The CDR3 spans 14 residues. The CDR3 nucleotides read TGTGCCAGCAGTGAGGGACAGGGGGCAGATACGCAGTATTTT. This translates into CASSEGQGADTQYF.

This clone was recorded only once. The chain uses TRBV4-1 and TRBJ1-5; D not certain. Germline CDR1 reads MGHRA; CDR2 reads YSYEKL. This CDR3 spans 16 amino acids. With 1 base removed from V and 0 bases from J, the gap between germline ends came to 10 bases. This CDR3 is CASSQGAGYSNQPQHF. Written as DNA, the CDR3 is TGCGCCAGCAGCCAAGGGGCAGGTTATAGCAATCAGCCCCAGCATTTT.

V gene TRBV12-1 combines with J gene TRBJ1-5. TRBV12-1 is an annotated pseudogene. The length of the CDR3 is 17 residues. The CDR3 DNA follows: TGTGCCAGCAGCCCAATCTATCAGGGAGGTTTTGATCAGCCCCAGCATTTT. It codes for CASSPIYQGGFDQPQHF.

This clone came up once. CDR3 residues: CASRDRYTGELFF. CDR3 DNA: TGTGCCAGCAGGGACAGATACACCGGGGAGCTGTTTTTT. The chain recombines TRBV6-1 with TRBJ2-2, with D perhaps TRBD1 (6 bases). CDR1 is MNHNS and CDR2 is SASEGT in the germline V gene. The CDR3 consists of 13 residues. Trimming took off 6 bases at V and 3 bases at J, with 8 bases between the two ends.

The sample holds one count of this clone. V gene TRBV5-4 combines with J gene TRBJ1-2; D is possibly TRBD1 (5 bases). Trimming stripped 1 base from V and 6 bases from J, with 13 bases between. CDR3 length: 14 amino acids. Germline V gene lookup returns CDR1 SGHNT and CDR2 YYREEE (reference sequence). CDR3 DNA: TGTGCCAGCAGCTTGCGGGGGATGATTGATGGCTACACCTTC. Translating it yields CASSLRGMIDGYTF.